This TCR beta chain was captured in a study of T cells after yellow fever vaccination. Study context: SMART-Seq v4 Ultra Low Input handled preparation of low-cell-number fractions.

Production of TCR cDNA was by 5'RACE template switching, which also added a universal primer site and UMIs. TCRdb reprocessed the 5' RACE reads with MiXCR, giving one entry per CDR3 protein. Of 400,000 or so distinct CDR3 sequences detected, around 6.5% appear once; the ten largest clones hold over 14%. General study findings and limits: Detected again after the booster were most primary-vaccination clones, at 95% to 98% CD4 and about 90% CD8.

J gave up 10 bases and V 4 bases, and 7 bases lay outside the gene matches. Germline V gene lookup returns CDR1 KGHSH and CDR2 LQKENI. This CDR3 comprises 15 residues. This clonotype appeared a few times. Its cognate antigen is unknown. This rearrangement joins TRBV18 to TRBJ2-7, with 16 nucleotides matching TRBD2. The sequencing used PBMCs, collected 5 days after the yellow fever booster vaccination. The source is a man younger than 45 who received the YFV17D yellow fever vaccine. The CDR3, as DNA: TGTGCCAGCTCACTCCCGGGACTAGCGGGAGGGCCCCAGTACTTC. Protein sequence: CASSLPGLAGGPQYF. Full variable domain (remainder filled in from reference TRBV18 and TRBJ2-7): NAGVMQNPRHLVRRRGQEARLRCSPMKGHSHVYWYRQLPEEGLKFMVYLQKENIIDESGMPKERFSAEFPKEGPSILRIQQVVRGDSAAYFCASSLPGLAGGPQYFGPGTRLTVT.